One sample yielded the 4 T cell receptor beta chains listed below, sequenced in a study of shared clonotypes between healthy human individuals. The assay was immunoSEQ multiplex PCR, and TCRdb's table has in-frame clones only and misses some. The table records 550,000 to 650,000 clones, approximately 96% of them present only once. Terminally differentiated effector memory CD45RA+ cells were excluded from the naive CD8 cells, which were CD45RO-negative and positively selected for CCR7. The sequencing input was naive CD8+ T cells sorted from blood. The source is a woman in her thirties in good health.

This chain joins TRBV7-9 and TRBJ2-5; no definite D call. The CDR3 has 17 amino acids. V was clipped by 2 bases and J by 0 bases, with 16 bases between them. The V gene's germline CDR1 is SEHNR and CDR2 FQNEAQ (reference sequence). The CDR3 DNA sequence: TGTGCCAGCAGCTTACCCAAAGAAGGACGATACCAAGAGACCCAGTACTTC. Its protein is CASSLPKEGRYQETQYF.

The chain has TRBV4-1 and TRBJ2-3; D perhaps matches TRBD2 (6 bases). CDR3 length: 16 residues. CDR1 is MGHRA, CDR2 YSYEKL, per germline. V was cut by 0 bases and J by 4 bases, with 14 bases left in between. The CDR3 nucleotides are TGCGCCAGCAGCCAAGACTGGGAGGAGGTCGCAGATACGCAGTATTTT. It translates to CASSQDWEEVADTQYF.

V is TRBV15 and J is TRBJ1-4, with no clear D. Between the trimmed V and J ends, which lost 6 bases and 0 bases, there was a span of 5 bases. CDR1 and CDR2 from the germline V gene are LNHNV and YYDKDF (reference sequence). This CDR3 has 13 residues. The CDR3 DNA sequence: TGTGCCACCAGGAACTCAACTAATGAAAAACTGTTTTTT. Translated: CATRNSTNEKLFF.

The chain is built from TRBV27 and TRBJ2-1; no clear D. Between the trimmed V and J ends, which lost 6 bases and 6 bases, there was a span of 15 bases. The CDR3 totals 14 residues. Germline V gene sequence: CDR1 MNHEY, CDR2 SMNVEV (reference sequence). CDR3 bases: TGTGCCAGCAGCACAACTTCCGGGCGCAATGAGCAGTTCTTC. The encoded protein is CASSTTSGRNEQFF.